Listed below are T cell receptor beta chains from one sample, sequenced in a study of cytotoxic CD8 clonotypes in ibrutinib-treated CLL. Only in-frame clones appear in the TCRdb table, and some are missing; sequencing was by immunoSEQ multiplex PCR. The sample lists some 140,000 clones; around four fifths were seen once. Source: PBMCs, taken after 24 months of ibrutinib treatment. The receptors here all came from a human donor with chronic lymphocytic leukemia. CDR3s leave out the opening cysteine and the closing phenylalanine or tryptophan. A D gene is named only where the DNA matches it firmly.

10,TRBV18,TRBJ1-1,NA,ASSMIDTEAF
15,TRBV9,TRBJ2-4,NA,ASSAPLEPGAKNIQY
14,TRBV9,TRBJ1-1,NA,ASSVQQGSTGTEAF
12,TRBV7-9,TRBJ1-1,NA,ASSLRGQNTEAF
16,TRBV7-9,TRBJ2-7,TRBD2,ASSPGTSGGQSSYEQY
12,TRBV5-1,NA,NA,ASSLVQGSYEQY
10,TRBV5-1,TRBJ2-7,NA,ASSPDLNEQY
14,TRBV5-1,TRBJ2-2,NA,ASSLGGNPNTGELF
12,TRBV11-2,TRBJ1-2,NA,ASSLSQLNYGYT
11,TRBV27,TRBJ1-1,NA,ASSWGEGTEAF
13,TRBV7-2,TRBJ1-4,TRBD1,ASSLDRGLNEKLF
13,TRBV7-2,TRBJ1-4,TRBD1,ASSFEGQLNEKLF
11,TRBV27,TRBJ2-7,NA,ASSSLREYEQY
15,TRBV5-5,TRBJ2-7,NA,ASSFEVGAGVGYEQY
16,TRBV7-6,TRBJ2-2,TRBD2,ASSLLSVVAGNTGELF
11,TRBV5-1,TRBJ2-3,NA,ASSLGLPDTQY
14,TRBV5-4,TRBJ2-3,TRBD2,ASSAQTSGGTDTQY
13,TRBV2,TRBJ1-2,NA,ASSDRDGHNYGYT